In this sample, the clone carrying this T cell receptor (beta chain) turned up once. The germline CDR1 and CDR2 sequences are SGHTA and FQGNSA. Between the trimmed V and J ends, which lost 1 base and 5 bases, there was a span of 9 bases. The CDR3 runs to 15 residues. Under the authors' procedure: Quantification of nucleated cells was approximated via reference gene primer amplification. Here immunoSEQ multiplex PCR was the method, and the copy in TCRdb shows in-frame clones only, minus some. V, J and clone size are those of that table, while D and trimming were read from the DNA. Among around 370,000 clones listed, about nine tenths were seen once. This record belongs to a study of blood T cell repertoires in COVID-19. The overall study: The study drew acute and convalescent COVID-19 samples from the United States, Italy and Spain. The cDNA or gDNA used as material had been derived from T cells, B-cell-depleted T cells, or PBMCs.

Followed over time, Seattle patients had been enrolled while infection was active. The V call is TRBV7-2, the J call TRBJ1-6; D ambiguous. Input material: peripheral blood. The sequence was collected from a woman aged 50 to 60 with COVID-19, enrolled during active disease. CDR3 nucleotide sequence: TGTGCCAGCAGCTTAGGTTGGGCGAATAATTCACCCCTCCACTTT. Translation gives CASSLGWANNSPLHF.